Below, 6 T cell receptor beta chains from the same sample are listed, as sequenced in a study of radiotherapy plus CTLA-4 blockade in lung cancer. Produced via immunoSEQ multiplex PCR; TCRdb's table is partial and in-frame only. The data contain tens of thousands of clones, around 69% of them singletons. Here the sequenced sample was peripheral blood, taken from a patient treated with radiotherapy plus ipilimumab. These receptors were taken from a human donor with non-small cell lung cancer who had stable disease on radiotherapy plus ipilimumab.

This clone came up once. This chain links TRBV28 with TRBJ1-1, with 7 positions matching TRBD1. Germline CDR1 is MDHEN and CDR2 is SYDVKM. The CDR3 is made up of 14 amino acids. V lost 1 base, J lost 8 bases, and 7 bases stayed unmatched. The chain's CDR3 is CASSLSLRDREAFF. The DNA of the CDR3 is TGTGCCAGCAGTTTATCCCTTCGGGACAGAGAAGCTTTCTTT. Full variable domain (remainder filled in from reference TRBV28 and TRBJ1-1): DVKVTQSSRYLVKRTGEKVFLECVQDMDHENMFWYRQDPGLGLRLIYFSYDVKMKEKGDIPEGYSVSREKKERFSLILESASTNQTSMYLCASSLSLRDREAFFGQGTRLTVV.

This clone showed up just a few times. The chain carries TRBV9 and TRBJ2-1, with TRBD2 matching over 7 bases. Germline CDR1 SGDLS, CDR2 YYNGEE. This CDR3 has 17 residues. Trimming removed 0 bases from V and 0 bases from J; junction bases left unmatched: 6. The CDR3 region has the DNA TGTGCCAGCAGCGTAGCGGTGGGCGGGGGCTCCTACAATGAGCAGTTCTTC. It specifies CASSVAVGGGSYNEQFF.

The rearrangement joins TRBV28 to TRBJ1-1; D might be TRBD1 (5 bases). V shed 5 bases and J shed 6 bases, with 16 bases lying between them. Germline V lookup: CDR1 MDHEN, CDR2 SYDVKM. CDR3 size: 14 residues. As DNA, the CDR3 is TGTGCCAGCAGTACCCCGGAGGGGAGACCTGAAGCTTTCTTT. Translating it yields CASSTPEGRPEAFF.

The CDR3, as DNA: TGTGCCAGCAGTGAACGAGGACGGGACTACAATGAGCAGTTCTTC. It encodes CASSERGRDYNEQFF. The chain employs TRBV2 and TRBJ2-1; TRBD2 might be the D (5 bases). This CDR3 comprises 15 residues. Trimming took off 2 bases at V and 3 bases at J, with 11 bases between the two ends. Looked up from germline, CDR1 is SNHLY and CDR2 is FYNNEI.

The chain links TRBV29-1 to TRBJ2-2, with 8 nucleotides matching TRBD1. Germline-derived CDR1 and CDR2 are SQVTM and ANQGSEA. V trimming: 7 bases; J trimming: 1 base; junction bases outside the gene matches: 5. There are 14 residues in the CDR3. The CDR3 bases are TGCAGCGGGGGACAGGCGATGAACACCGGGGAGCTGTTTTTT. Residues: CSGGQAMNTGELFF.

This chain connects TRBV30 to TRBJ1-1; tentative D call: TRBD1 (6 bases). The CDR3 contains 13 residues. Germline V gene data show CDR1 as GTSNPN and CDR2 as SVGIG (reference sequence). The germline V and J ends were trimmed by 6 bases and 1 base, with 12 bases remaining between them. The CDR3: CACTGQPNTEAFF. The CDR3 bases are TGTGCCTGCACAGGGCAGCCGAACACTGAAGCTTTCTTT.